This T cell receptor beta chain emerged from a study of blood T cell repertoires in COVID-19. The sample holds a few counts of this clone. The protocol was immunoSEQ multiplex PCR, while the TCRdb copy is restricted to in-frame clones and leaves out a portion. The table includes some 190,000 clones, 70% to 90% detected once. The CDR3 is 13 amino acids. Sequencing used peripheral blood. The origin of this receptor is a woman between 65 and 79 years old with active or convalescent COVID-19. This sequence joins TRBV21-1 and TRBJ1-5. TRBV21-1 is a documented pseudogene. CDR3 region: CASSKMRVTPQHF. For the CDR3, the DNA is TGTGCCAGCAGCAAAATGAGGGTTACGCCCCAGCATTTT.